This is a list of T cell receptor beta chains from one sample in a study of OX40 agonist ivuxolimab in advanced cancers. Profiling relied on immunoSEQ multiplex PCR, and the TCRdb table lists in-frame clones only, not all of them. The table includes tens of thousands of clones, less than 90% detected once. The material sequenced was CD4+ or CD8+ T cells sorted from blood, taken in a trial of the OX40 agonist ivuxolimab. These receptors were collected from an adult with an advanced solid tumor such as melanoma, head and neck, liver or kidney cancer. Each CDR3 is given with its conserved first and last residue. A D gene is named only where the DNA matches it firmly. The size of a clone is reported for some rows only, either as once, few or many, or as a class for expanded clones.

>TRBV19|NA|TRBJ1-4|NA
TGTGCCAGTGGGTACGAAAAACTGTTTTTT
CASGYEKLFF
>TRBV4-3|NA|TRBJ1-2|NA
TGCGCCAGCAGCCAAGACAGGGGTACCTATGGCTACACCTTC
CASSQDRGTYGYTF
>TRBV11-2|NA|TRBJ2-2|NA
TGTGCCAGCAGCTTGTGGGGGCCGCGAGCCACCGGGGAGCTGTTTTTT
CASSLWGPRATGELFF
>TRBV4-3|TRBD2|TRBJ2-1|NA
TGCGCCAGCAGCCAAGATTGGCTAGCGGGGGGGCCGAGGGACCATGAGCAGTTCTTC
CASSQDWLAGGPRDHEQFF
>TRBV19|NA|TRBJ1-1|NA
TGTGCCAGTAGTATAGTGGACGGGGCTGAAGCTTTCTTT
CASSIVDGAEAFF
>TRBV25-1|NA|TRBJ1-1|NA
TGTGCCAGCAGTGAATGGAACACTGAAGCTTTCTTT
CASSEWNTEAFF
>TRBV7-6|NA|TRBJ1-1|few
TGTGCCAGCAGCTTAGGAGAGGTTGGTAGCACTGAAGCTTTCTTT
CASSLGEVGSTEAFF
>TRBV19|NA|TRBJ2-7|NA
TGTGCCAGTAGTCCTGTTGAAAGCCCCTCCTACGAGCAGTACTTC
CASSPVESPSYEQYF
>TRBV6-5|NA|TRBJ1-2|once
TGTGCCAGCAGTTACGGCAGGGGCTCAGCGCGAGGCTACACCTTC
CASSYGRGSARGYTF
>TRBV13|NA|TRBJ2-7|NA
TGTGCCAGCAGCCAAGGACAGAGTTCCTACGAGCAGTACTTC
CASSQGQSSYEQYF